This entry describes one T cell receptor (beta chain). The data belong to a study of blood T cell repertoires in COVID-19. On the study more broadly: Whether acute or convalescent, the COVID-19 samples came from the United States, Italy and Spain. Sample material is recorded as cDNA or gDNA derived from T cells, B-cell-depleted T cells, or PBMCs.

The CDR3 contains 13 residues. Germline values: CDR1 KGHSH, CDR2 LQKENI. Trimming shortened V by 5 bases and J by 1 base, and 8 bases separated the two germline ends. Per the original methods: Estimation of nucleated cell counts relied on the amplification of reference gene primers. Sequenced by immunoSEQ multiplex PCR; TCRdb stores in-frame clones only, minus some. V and J calls and clone size are given by that table; D and trimming were obtained from the DNA. The sample holds 150,000 to 200,000 clones; 80% to 90% are singletons and the top ten take approximately 9%. The chain is built from TRBV18 and TRBJ1-1; D unresolved. Sequencing was done on a sample of PBMCs or T cells enriched from blood (not recorded which). This TCR was recovered from a woman aged 18-29 years who had recovered from COVID-19. The CDR3 protein is CASSKSQNTEAFF. The CDR3 DNA sequence: TGTGCCAGCTCAAAAAGCCAGAACACTGAAGCTTTCTTT.